What follows are 10 T cell receptor beta chains derived from one specimen sequenced in a study of T-cell memory formation after mild COVID-19 (dated by TCRdb to about 2021). The method behind the library was 5' RACE. The data were produced on an Illumina NovaSeq 6000. In TCRdb, the public reads were trimmed at Q25 with fastp and aligned with MiXCR, with productive beta chains retained. When rows share a CDR3 protein, they turn into one entry using the most common DNA and genes. The sample has about 84,000 distinct CDR3 sequences on record, approximately 15% of them singletons. Jointly, the top ten make up around 29% of the sample. The sample comprised PBMCs or a T cell subset sorted from them (not recorded which). These receptors all come from an adult woman who had mild COVID-19 (a few samples of this study predate the infection). The sample titles of this study are shuffled in the database, so cell type and time point are left out; the donor was told from shared clones.

This rearrangement joins TRBV19 to TRBJ1-1; unclear D gene. This CDR3 contains 12 residues. CDR1 is LNHDA, CDR2 SQIVND, per germline (reference sequence). V dropped 3 bases and J dropped 5 bases, with 7 bases sitting between them. CDR3 amino acids: CASSIPETEAFF. The CDR3 nucleotides read TGTGCCAGTAGTATCCCTGAGACTGAAGCTTTCTTT.

The rearrangement uses TRBV20-1 and TRBJ2-3; 7 nucleotides line up with TRBD2. Germline loops: CDR1 DFQATT, CDR2 SNEGSKA (reference sequence). V dropped 5 bases and J dropped 5; count of bases not matched to a gene: 7. The length of the CDR3 is 13 residues. CDR3 nucleotide sequence: TGCAGTGCTCAAGATCGGGGGGTAGATACGCAGTATTTT. Translating gives CSAQDRGVDTQYF.

Only a few counts were recorded for this clonotype. The chain is built from TRBV6-1 and TRBJ2-3; 11 positions agree with TRBD2. Germline-derived CDR1 and CDR2 are MNHNS and SASEGT. V gave up 1 base and J gave up 1 base; unmatched junction bases: 4. The CDR3 is 17 residues long. The CDR3 DNA is TGTGCCAGCAGTGAAGTAATAGCGGGGGGGGGCACAGATACGCAGTATTTT. Protein sequence: CASSEVIAGGGTDTQYF.

This chain connects TRBV20-1 to TRBJ2-2; D assignment may be TRBD1 or TRBD2 (5 bases each). Trimming pared 6 bases from V and 1 base from J, leaving 9 bases between. This CDR3 has 13 residues. Per the germline V gene, CDR1 is DFQATT and CDR2 is SNEGSKA (reference sequence). The CDR3 bases are TGCAGTGCGGGGGACGGGAACACCGGGGAGCTGTTTTTT. The encoded protein is CSAGDGNTGELFF.

This clonotype was detected only a few times. The chain couples TRBV6-4 to TRBJ2-2, with D hard to call. CDR1 and CDR2 (germline): MRHNA, SNTAGT. V lost 3 bases, J lost 4 bases, and 3 bases lay in between. The CDR3 runs to 12 residues. This chain's CDR3 is CASSEGTGELFF. CDR3 nucleotides: TGTGCCAGCAGTGAGGGCACCGGGGAGCTGTTTTTT.

As for this clonotype: The CDR3 carries no conserved terminal phenylalanine or tryptophan, so it likely arises from a read error. V is TRBV30 and J is TRBJ2-7, with 8 positions matching TRBD1. The CDR3 loop spans 11 amino acids. Losses at the gene ends were 8 bases for V and 2 bases for J; bases not matched to a gene: 2. Germline CDR1 GTSNPN, CDR2 SVGIG (reference sequence). The CDR3 DNA sequence: TGTGCCAGGGGACAGGCCTACGAGCAGTACATC. This sequence encodes CARGQAYEQYI.

A few counts support this clonotype. The chain joins TRBV5-1 to TRBJ2-5; D possibly corresponds to TRBD1 (5 bases). Germline assignment: CDR1 SGHRS and CDR2 YFSETQ. Trimming stripped 6 bases from V and 3 bases from J, with 15 bases between. The CDR3 length is 14 residues. CDR3 sequence reads: CASTPGWNEETQYF. The CDR3 coding sequence is TGCGCCAGCACCCCAGGGTGGAATGAAGAGACCCAGTACTTC.

This clonotype was seen only a few times. The V gene is TRBV4-1, the J gene TRBJ2-4; D not resolved. Trimming removed 1 base from V and 6 bases from J, with 16 bases in between. The V gene's germline CDR1 is MGHRA and CDR2 YSYEKL. This CDR3 is built from 16 residues. CDR3: CASSQVSLGPVNIQYF. CDR3 coding DNA: TGCGCCAGCAGCCAAGTAAGCTTAGGGCCAGTAAACATTCAGTACTTC.

The rearrangement joins TRBV29-1 to TRBJ2-3; a possible D gene is TRBD2 (6 bases). This CDR3 contains 14 residues. V gave up 4 bases and J gave up 0 bases, with 11 bases separating them. Germline CDR1 SQVTM, CDR2 ANQGSEA. This chain's CDR3 is CSVVGTSSTDTQYF. The CDR3 nucleotides are TGCAGCGTTGTCGGGACTTCTAGCACAGATACGCAGTATTTT.

V usage is TRBV3-1 and J usage is TRBJ2-7; D call uncertain. The length of the CDR3 is 13 residues. V was clipped by 4 bases and J by 7 bases, with 14 bases between them. Germline V gene sequence: CDR1 LGHDT, CDR2 YNNKEL (reference sequence). CDR3 DNA sequence: TGTGCCAGCAGCCCCCCTTCGGAGAGGGAGCAGTACTTC. This translates into CASSPPSEREQYF.